This is a list of T cell receptor beta chains from one sample in a study of PD-1 blockade in classical Hodgkin lymphoma. The protocol was immunoSEQ multiplex PCR, while the TCRdb copy is restricted to in-frame clones and leaves out a portion. The sample carries tens of thousands of clones, 55% to 75% recorded once. Sequencing used peripheral blood mononuclear cells (PBMCs), obtained at baseline. The receptors stem from a human donor with classical Hodgkin lymphoma. The CDR3 runs from the conserved cysteine through the conserved F or W. D genes are given only for firm matches. Expanded clones are given a class, and other clones once, few, many or no size at all.

v_gene: TRBV9; j_gene: TRBJ2-3; abundance: -; d_gene: TRBD2; CDR3nt: TGTGCCAGCAGCGGGGCGGGAGGGATCACAGATACGCAGTATTTT; CDR3aa: CASSGAGGITDTQYF
v_gene: TRBV7-9; j_gene: TRBJ2-7; abundance: -; d_gene: TRBD2; CDR3nt: TGTGCCAGCAGGTTCGCGGGGGGCTACTACGAGCAGTACTTC; CDR3aa: CASRFAGGYYEQYF
v_gene: TRBV7-3; j_gene: TRBJ1-5; abundance: -; d_gene: -; CDR3nt: TGTGCCAGCAGCTTTGTTGACAGGCCAAATCAGCCCCAGCATTTT; CDR3aa: CASSFVDRPNQPQHF
v_gene: TRBV6-1; j_gene: TRBJ2-7; abundance: -; d_gene: -; CDR3nt: TGTGCCAGCAAGGAGGGGAGCGAGCAGTACTTC; CDR3aa: CASKEGSEQYF
v_gene: TRBV7-9; j_gene: TRBJ2-3; abundance: -; d_gene: -; CDR3nt: TGTGCCAGCAGCTTTACAGGGTTCACAGATACGCAGTATTTT; CDR3aa: CASSFTGFTDTQYF
v_gene: TRBV27; j_gene: TRBJ1-2; abundance: -; d_gene: -; CDR3nt: TGTGCCAGCAGTTCGGGCGAGTATGGCTACACCTTC; CDR3aa: CASSSGEYGYTF
v_gene: TRBV13; j_gene: TRBJ2-3; abundance: -; d_gene: -; CDR3nt: TGTGCCAGCACGAGCGGGAGCACAGATACGCAGTATTTT; CDR3aa: CASTSGSTDTQYF
v_gene: TRBV23-1; j_gene: TRBJ1-2; abundance: -; d_gene: -; CDR3nt: TGCGCCAGCAGTCACCGAACTCGGCCCCCCTTTAACACCTTC; CDR3aa: CASSHRTRPPFNTF
v_gene: TRBV5-6; j_gene: TRBJ1-2; abundance: -; d_gene: -; CDR3nt: TGTGCCAGCAGCACACGGAGGGCAGGCCTCTTAGACTATGGCTACACCTTC; CDR3aa: CASSTRRAGLLDYGYTF
v_gene: TRBV28; j_gene: TRBJ2-7; abundance: -; d_gene: -; CDR3nt: TGTGCCAGCAGTGGCCCGATGAGGGACTTATCCTACGAGCAGTACTTC; CDR3aa: CASSGPMRDLSYEQYF
v_gene: TRBV5-1; j_gene: TRBJ2-7; abundance: -; d_gene: TRBD1; CDR3nt: TGCGCCAGCAGCTTGGGAGGAAGGAGGACAGGGGCGTACGAGCAGTACTTC; CDR3aa: CASSLGGRRTGAYEQYF
v_gene: TRBV7-8; j_gene: TRBJ2-1; abundance: few; d_gene: TRBD1; CDR3nt: TGTGCCGGGGGACAGCATGACAATGAGCAGTTCTTC; CDR3aa: CAGGQHDNEQFF
v_gene: TRBV7-9; j_gene: TRBJ2-7; abundance: -; d_gene: -; CDR3nt: TGTGCCACCGGTAAGGGTGGCTCAACCTACGAGCAGTACTTC; CDR3aa: CATGKGGSTYEQYF
v_gene: TRBV5-6; j_gene: TRBJ1-5; abundance: -; d_gene: -; CDR3nt: TGTGCCAGCAGCCCAGGGGATCAGCCCCAGCATTTT; CDR3aa: CASSPGDQPQHF
v_gene: TRBV7-3; j_gene: TRBJ2-1; abundance: -; d_gene: -; CDR3nt: TGTGCCAGCAGCCTATCATTATACAATGAGCAGTTCTTC; CDR3aa: CASSLSLYNEQFF
v_gene: TRBV28; j_gene: TRBJ1-1; abundance: -; d_gene: TRBD1; CDR3nt: TGTGCCAGCAGTTACTTCGCGGGACAGAAGGACACTGAAGCTTTCTTT; CDR3aa: CASSYFAGQKDTEAFF
v_gene: TRBV6-5; j_gene: TRBJ1-6; abundance: -; d_gene: -; CDR3nt: TGTGCCAGCAGTTACCTGGGGGGGGGTAATTCACCCCTCCACTTT; CDR3aa: CASSYLGGGNSPLHF
v_gene: TRBV18; j_gene: TRBJ1-1; abundance: -; d_gene: -; CDR3nt: TGTGCCAGCTCACCCGGACAAGGAATCGGACTGGCTTTCTTT; CDR3aa: CASSPGQGIGLAFF
v_gene: TRBV5-1; j_gene: TRBJ2-5; abundance: few; d_gene: -; CDR3nt: TGCGCCAGCAGCTTGGACCTCCAAGAGACCCAGTACTTC; CDR3aa: CASSLDLQETQYF
v_gene: TRBV9; j_gene: TRBJ1-1; abundance: -; d_gene: -; CDR3nt: TGTGCCAGCAGCGTTAGTGGGAACACTGAAGCTTTCTTT; CDR3aa: CASSVSGNTEAFF
v_gene: TRBV6-1; j_gene: TRBJ1-3; abundance: -; d_gene: -; CDR3nt: TGTGCCAGCAGTGACAGGGTTGGAAACACCATATATTTT; CDR3aa: CASSDRVGNTIYF
v_gene: TRBV19; j_gene: TRBJ2-7; abundance: -; d_gene: -; CDR3nt: TGTGCCAGTAGTAGGTCGGCCTCGTCCGAGCAGTACTTC; CDR3aa: CASSRSASSEQYF
v_gene: TRBV5-5; j_gene: TRBJ2-7; abundance: -; d_gene: TRBD1; CDR3nt: TGTGCCAGCAGCCAAACAGACAGGGGCCCCTACGAGCAGTACTTC; CDR3aa: CASSQTDRGPYEQYF
v_gene: TRBV19; j_gene: TRBJ2-2; abundance: few; d_gene: TRBD2; CDR3nt: TGTGCCAGTAGTATCTGGACTAGCGGGAGGCCCACCGGGGAGCTGTTTTTT; CDR3aa: CASSIWTSGRPTGELFF
v_gene: TRBV30; j_gene: TRBJ1-1; abundance: -; d_gene: -; CDR3nt: TGTGCCTGGAGTACGGGGATTCAGAACACTGAAGCTTTCTTT; CDR3aa: CAWSTGIQNTEAFF
v_gene: TRBV28; j_gene: TRBJ2-7; abundance: -; d_gene: TRBD1; CDR3nt: TGTGCCAGCAGTTGGGGACAGGGGAGCTCCTACGAGCAGTACTTC; CDR3aa: CASSWGQGSSYEQYF
v_gene: TRBV28; j_gene: TRBJ1-2; abundance: -; d_gene: -; CDR3nt: TGTGCCAGCAGCACTCCTGGGGACTTCTATGGCTACACCTTC; CDR3aa: CASSTPGDFYGYTF
v_gene: TRBV10-2; j_gene: TRBJ2-7; abundance: few; d_gene: TRBD1; CDR3nt: TGCGCCAGCAGTGAGCCCGGGACAGGGTCTTACGAGCAGTACTTC; CDR3aa: CASSEPGTGSYEQYF
v_gene: TRBV18; j_gene: TRBJ1-1; abundance: -; d_gene: TRBD1; CDR3nt: TGTGCCAGCTCACAAGACAGGGGGCTAACTGAAGCTTTCTTT; CDR3aa: CASSQDRGLTEAFF
v_gene: TRBV19; j_gene: TRBJ2-2; abundance: once; d_gene: -; CDR3nt: TGTGCCAGTAGTATAATCATCGTAGGAAACACCGGGGAGCTGTTTTTT; CDR3aa: CASSIIIVGNTGELFF
v_gene: TRBV6-1; j_gene: TRBJ1-5; abundance: -; d_gene: -; CDR3nt: TGTGCCAGCCGGGACCACCAGCCCCAGCATTTT; CDR3aa: CASRDHQPQHF
v_gene: TRBV4-1; j_gene: TRBJ2-3; abundance: -; d_gene: TRBD2; CDR3nt: TGCGCCAGCAGCCAAGCATCCGTTCTGGCGGGGGGGCCCTTGGATACGCAGTATTTT; CDR3aa: CASSQASVLAGGPLDTQYF
v_gene: TRBV5-4; j_gene: TRBJ1-1; abundance: -; d_gene: TRBD1; CDR3nt: TGTGCCATGACAGGGTGGGTATTCACTGAAGCTTTCTTT; CDR3aa: CAMTGWVFTEAFF
v_gene: TRBV13; j_gene: TRBJ2-5; abundance: few; d_gene: TRBD2; CDR3nt: TGTGCCAGCAGCTTAAAAGGCGGGAGTCTGGAGACCCAGTACTTC; CDR3aa: CASSLKGGSLETQYF
v_gene: TRBV29-1; j_gene: TRBJ2-1; abundance: -; d_gene: -; CDR3nt: TGCAGCGTGGGAACCGGGGACTCTTTCGATGAGCAGTTCTTC; CDR3aa: CSVGTGDSFDEQFF
v_gene: TRBV10-3; j_gene: TRBJ1-1; abundance: few; d_gene: TRBD1; CDR3nt: TGTGCCATCGGGAATCGGACAGGGGCTCACAAAAAAGCTTTCTTT; CDR3aa: CAIGNRTGAHKKAFF
v_gene: TRBV27; j_gene: TRBJ1-1; abundance: -; d_gene: -; CDR3nt: TGTGCCAGCAGTTGGGGGGTGAACACTGAAGCTTTCTTT; CDR3aa: CASSWGVNTEAFF
v_gene: TRBV15; j_gene: TRBJ2-3; abundance: -; d_gene: TRBD1; CDR3nt: TGTGCCACCAGCAGAGATTTCGACAGGGGGTCAGATACGCAGTATTTT; CDR3aa: CATSRDFDRGSDTQYF
v_gene: TRBV21-1; j_gene: TRBJ2-7; abundance: -; d_gene: -; CDR3nt: TGTGCCAGCAGCAAAGAGTGCGGACAGGGCGCCAAGATGGAATACGAGCAGTACTTC; CDR3aa: CASSKECGQGAKMEYEQYF
v_gene: TRBV19; j_gene: TRBJ2-1; abundance: -; d_gene: -; CDR3nt: TGTGCCAGTAGTAGCGGAGGGGGTCTCAATGAGCAGTTCTTC; CDR3aa: CASSSGGGLNEQFF
v_gene: TRBV7-3; j_gene: TRBJ1-1; abundance: few; d_gene: -; CDR3nt: TGTGCCAGCAGCCCCCGGGGGGACACTGAAGCTTTCTTT; CDR3aa: CASSPRGDTEAFF
v_gene: TRBV10-3; j_gene: TRBJ1-1; abundance: -; d_gene: TRBD1; CDR3nt: TGTGCCATCAGTAGAGGGACAGGGGGGACTGAAGCTTTCTTT; CDR3aa: CAISRGTGGTEAFF
v_gene: TRBV6-4; j_gene: TRBJ1-2; abundance: -; d_gene: -; CDR3nt: TGTGCCAGCAGCCGGGACATCCTTTCCTATGGCTACACCTTC; CDR3aa: CASSRDILSYGYTF
v_gene: TRBV4-2; j_gene: TRBJ1-2; abundance: -; d_gene: -; CDR3nt: TGTGCCAGCAGCCCTATGGAGGCCGACCTCCCCTATGGCTACACCTTC; CDR3aa: CASSPMEADLPYGYTF
v_gene: TRBV2; j_gene: TRBJ2-7; abundance: -; d_gene: -; CDR3nt: TGTGCCAGCAGGACAGGACAGATCTACGAGCAGTACTTC; CDR3aa: CASRTGQIYEQYF
v_gene: TRBV4-1; j_gene: TRBJ1-3; abundance: -; d_gene: -; CDR3nt: TGCGCCAGCAGCCAAGGTCCGACTGGAAACACCATATATTTT; CDR3aa: CASSQGPTGNTIYF
v_gene: TRBV19; j_gene: TRBJ2-7; abundance: -; d_gene: -; CDR3nt: TGTGCCAGTAGCCCCTCAGGGGTGTACGAGCAGTACTTC; CDR3aa: CASSPSGVYEQYF
v_gene: TRBV7-9; j_gene: TRBJ2-7; abundance: -; d_gene: -; CDR3nt: TGTGCCAGCAGCTTTCAAACTCATCAGCACTTC; CDR3aa: CASSFQTHQHF
v_gene: TRBV5-1; j_gene: TRBJ1-1; abundance: -; d_gene: -; CDR3nt: TGCGCCAGCAGCTTAGGGTCGAACACTGAAGCTTTCTTT; CDR3aa: CASSLGSNTEAFF
v_gene: TRBV6-6; j_gene: TRBJ1-4; abundance: -; d_gene: -; CDR3nt: TGTGCCAGCAGTTACGCTGGGACTAATGAAAAACTGTTTTTT; CDR3aa: CASSYAGTNEKLFF
v_gene: TRBV10-1; j_gene: TRBJ1-1; abundance: -; d_gene: -; CDR3nt: TGCGCCAGCCGGGTAATCCGAGGCACTGAAGCTTTCTTT; CDR3aa: CASRVIRGTEAFF